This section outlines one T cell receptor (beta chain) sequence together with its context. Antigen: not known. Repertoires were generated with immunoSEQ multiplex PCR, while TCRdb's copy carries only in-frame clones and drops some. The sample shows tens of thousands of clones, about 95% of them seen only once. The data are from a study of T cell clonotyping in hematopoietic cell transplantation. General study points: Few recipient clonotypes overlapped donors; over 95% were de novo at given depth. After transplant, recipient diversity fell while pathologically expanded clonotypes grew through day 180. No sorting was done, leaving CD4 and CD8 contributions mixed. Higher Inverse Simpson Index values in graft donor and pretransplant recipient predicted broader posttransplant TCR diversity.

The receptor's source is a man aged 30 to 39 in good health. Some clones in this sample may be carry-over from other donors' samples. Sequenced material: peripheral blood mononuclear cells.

The CDR3 nucleotides are TGTGCCAGCAGACAGGGCTCCTACAATGAGCAGTTCTTC. Translation: CASRQGSYNEQFF. V is TRBV6-6 and J is TRBJ2-1, with D possibly being TRBD1 (6 bases). Germline V gene data show CDR1 as MNHNY and CDR2 as SVGAGI (reference sequence). The V end was cut by 6 bases, the J end by 0 bases, with 6 bases between. This CDR3 is built from 13 residues.